These T cell receptor beta chains were read from a single sample in a study of blood T cell repertoires in COVID-19. Using immunoSEQ multiplex PCR, the repertoire was profiled, and TCRdb retains in-frame clones only, with some absent. The table has 200,000 to 300,000 clones, around 83% seen once. The specimen sequenced was peripheral blood. The source of these receptors is an elderly woman with acute or convalescent COVID-19. CDR3s include the opening cysteine and the closing phenylalanine or tryptophan. The D gene is left open where the match is weak. The size field is filled for only some rows; it gives once, few, many or a size class.

D: TRBD1
size: -
J: TRBJ1-5
V: TRBV28
CDR3: CASSSQGRQGLDQPQHF
DNA: TGTGCCAGCAGTTCCCAGGGAAGACAGGGATTAGATCAGCCCCAGCATTTT

D: -
size: -
J: TRBJ1-5
V: TRBV2
CDR3: CASSEARGGGNQPQHF
DNA: TGTGCCAGCAGTGAAGCGAGGGGAGGGGGCAATCAGCCCCAGCATTTT

D: -
size: -
J: TRBJ2-7
V: TRBV28
CDR3: CASSLTYPSPLEQYF
DNA: TGTGCCAGCAGTCTGACTTACCCTAGCCCCCTCGAGCAGTACTTC

D: TRBD1
size: once
J: TRBJ2-6
V: TRBV9
CDR3: CASSSRTGPLSGANVLTF
DNA: TGTGCCAGCAGCTCCAGGACAGGTCCCCTCTCTGGGGCCAACGTCCTGACTTTC

D: TRBD2
size: -
J: TRBJ2-5
V: TRBV27
CDR3: CASSLSTSGGRETQYF
DNA: TGTGCCAGCAGTTTATCAACTAGCGGGGGACGCGAGACCCAGTACTTC

D: -
size: -
J: TRBJ2-6
V: TRBV2
CDR3: CASRPQGSGANVLTF
DNA: TGTGCCAGCAGGCCACAGGGCTCTGGGGCCAACGTCCTGACTTTC

D: -
size: -
J: TRBJ2-5
V: TRBV18
CDR3: CASSPFEGVETQYF
DNA: TGTGCCAGCTCACCATTCGAGGGCGTGGAGACCCAGTACTTC

D: -
size: -
J: TRBJ1-5
V: TRBV28
CDR3: CASRLPGVSSNQPQHF
DNA: TGTGCCAGCAGGCTTCCGGGAGTTAGTAGCAATCAGCCCCAGCATTTT

D: TRBD1
size: many
J: TRBJ1-2
V: TRBV27
CDR3: CASSLRGQGASYGYTF
DNA: TGTGCCAGCAGTTTACGTGGACAGGGGGCCTCCTATGGCTACACCTTC

D: -
size: -
J: TRBJ1-1
V: TRBV5-4
CDR3: CASSFDVAGAKTEAFF
DNA: TGTGCCAGCAGCTTTGACGTCGCAGGGGCAAAGACTGAAGCTTTCTTT

D: -
size: -
J: TRBJ1-5
V: TRBV6-1
CDR3: CASSGSGRAGNQPQHF
DNA: TGTGCCAGCAGTGGATCCGGCAGGGCTGGCAATCAGCCCCAGCATTTT

D: TRBD1
size: -
J: TRBJ1-4
V: TRBV18
CDR3: CASSRGQGTNEKLFF
DNA: TGTGCCAGCTCCCGAGGACAGGGAACTAATGAAAAACTGTTTTTT

D: -
size: -
J: TRBJ1-4
V: TRBV9
CDR3: CASSVGPETNEKLFF
DNA: TGTGCCAGCAGCGTAGGGCCCGAAACTAATGAAAAACTGTTTTTT

D: -
size: -
J: TRBJ1-5
V: TRBV21-1
CDR3: CASSIQKLDRDGSNQPQHF
DNA: TGTGCCAGCAGCATTCAAAAGCTGGACAGGGATGGGAGCAATCAGCCCCAGCATTTT

D: -
size: -
J: TRBJ2-2
V: TRBV7-9
CDR3: CASSLVGVELFF
DNA: TGTGCCAGCAGCTTAGTGGGAGTAGAGCTGTTTTTT

D: -
size: -
J: TRBJ2-5
V: TRBV6-6
CDR3: CASGGLTGETQYF
DNA: TGTGCCAGCGGGGGCCTTACGGGGGAGACCCAGTACTTC